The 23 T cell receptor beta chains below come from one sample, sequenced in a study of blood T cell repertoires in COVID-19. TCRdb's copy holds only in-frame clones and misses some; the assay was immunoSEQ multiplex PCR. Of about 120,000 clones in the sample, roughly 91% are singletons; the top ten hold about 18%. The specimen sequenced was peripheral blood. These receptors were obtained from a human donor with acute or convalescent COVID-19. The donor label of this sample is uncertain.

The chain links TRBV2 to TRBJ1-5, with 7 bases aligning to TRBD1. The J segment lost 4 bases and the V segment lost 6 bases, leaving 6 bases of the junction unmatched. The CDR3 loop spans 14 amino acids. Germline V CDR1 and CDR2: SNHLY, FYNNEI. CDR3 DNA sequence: TGTGCCAGCAGGAACGACAGGGCTAATCAGCCCCAGCATTTT. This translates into CASRNDRANQPQHF.

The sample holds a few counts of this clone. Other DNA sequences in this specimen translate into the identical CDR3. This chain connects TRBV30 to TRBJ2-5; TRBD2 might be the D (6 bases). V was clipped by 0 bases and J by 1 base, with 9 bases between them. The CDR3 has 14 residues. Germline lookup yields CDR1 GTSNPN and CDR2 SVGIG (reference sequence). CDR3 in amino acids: CAWSVGGAQETQYF. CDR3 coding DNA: TGTGCCTGGAGTGTTGGCGGGGCCCAAGAGACCCAGTACTTC.

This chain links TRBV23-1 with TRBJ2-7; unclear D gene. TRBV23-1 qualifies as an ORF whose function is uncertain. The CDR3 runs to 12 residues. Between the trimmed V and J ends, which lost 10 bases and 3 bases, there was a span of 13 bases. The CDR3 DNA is TGCGCCACCGCGGTAGTAGTCTACGAGCAGTACTTC. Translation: CATAVVVYEQYF.

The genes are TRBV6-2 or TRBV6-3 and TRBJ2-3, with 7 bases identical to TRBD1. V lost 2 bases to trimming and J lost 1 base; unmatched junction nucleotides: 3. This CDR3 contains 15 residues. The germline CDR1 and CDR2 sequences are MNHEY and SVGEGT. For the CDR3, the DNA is TGTGCCAGCAGTTACCCCGGACAGGGCACAGATACGCAGTATTTT. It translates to CASSYPGQGTDTQYF.

The chain's CDR3 is CASSERGQGASGYTF. CDR3 nucleotides: TGTGCCAGCAGTGAAAGGGGACAGGGGGCTTCTGGCTACACCTTC. V is TRBV2 and J is TRBJ1-2; 12 nucleotides line up with TRBD1. The CDR3 consists of 15 residues. The germline V gene has CDR1 SNHLY and CDR2 FYNNEI. Trimming took 2 bases from V and 7 from J; bases not matched to a gene: 5.

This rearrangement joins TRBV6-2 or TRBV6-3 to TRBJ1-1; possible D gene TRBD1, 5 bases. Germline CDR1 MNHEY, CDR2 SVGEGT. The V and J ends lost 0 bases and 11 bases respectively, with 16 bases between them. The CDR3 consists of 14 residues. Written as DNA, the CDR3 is TGTGCCAGCAGTTACTCAACAGGTTTTTATTCGGCTTTCTTT. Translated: CASSYSTGFYSAFF.

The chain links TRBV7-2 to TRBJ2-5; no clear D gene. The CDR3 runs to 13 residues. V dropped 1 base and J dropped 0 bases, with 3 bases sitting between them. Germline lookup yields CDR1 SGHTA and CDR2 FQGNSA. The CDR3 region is CASSLGHQETQYF. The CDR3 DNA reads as TGTGCCAGCAGCTTAGGGCACCAAGAGACCCAGTACTTC.

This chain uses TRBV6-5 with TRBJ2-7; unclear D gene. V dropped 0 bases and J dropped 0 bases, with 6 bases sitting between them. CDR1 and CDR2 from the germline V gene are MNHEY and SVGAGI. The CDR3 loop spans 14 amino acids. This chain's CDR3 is CASSYSRLSYEQYF. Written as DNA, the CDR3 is TGTGCCAGCAGTTACTCAAGACTCTCCTACGAGCAGTACTTC.

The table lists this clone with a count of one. The CDR3 loop reads CASSLAPDYEQYF. The DNA of the CDR3 is TGCGCCAGCAGCTTGGCCCCAGACTACGAGCAGTACTTC. V is TRBV5-1 and J is TRBJ2-7; D remains unclear. CDR1 SGHRS and CDR2 YFSETQ come from the germline V gene. The CDR3 is made up of 13 amino acids. Trimming took off 0 bases at V and 3 bases at J, with 7 bases between the two ends.

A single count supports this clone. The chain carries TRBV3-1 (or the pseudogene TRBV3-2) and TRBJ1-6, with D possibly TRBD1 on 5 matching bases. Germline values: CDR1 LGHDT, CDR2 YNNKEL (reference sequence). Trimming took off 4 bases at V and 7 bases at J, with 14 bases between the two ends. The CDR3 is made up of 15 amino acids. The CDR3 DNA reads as TGTGCCAGCAGCCTGACAGTAACGACCAATTCACCCCTCCACTTT. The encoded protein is CASSLTVTTNSPLHF.

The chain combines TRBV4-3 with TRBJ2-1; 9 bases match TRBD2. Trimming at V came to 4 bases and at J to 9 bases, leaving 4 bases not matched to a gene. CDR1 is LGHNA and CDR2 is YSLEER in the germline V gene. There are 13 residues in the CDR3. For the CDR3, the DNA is TGCGCCAGCAGCCGCGGGCGGGGGGGTGAGCAGTTCTTC. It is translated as CASSRGRGGEQFF.

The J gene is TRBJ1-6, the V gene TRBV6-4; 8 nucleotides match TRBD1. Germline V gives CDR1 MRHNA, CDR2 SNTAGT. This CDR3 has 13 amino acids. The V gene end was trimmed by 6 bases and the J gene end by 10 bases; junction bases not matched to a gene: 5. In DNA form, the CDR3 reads TGTGCCAGCAGACAGGGGGAGGGCTCACCCCTCCACTTT. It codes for CASRQGEGSPLHF.

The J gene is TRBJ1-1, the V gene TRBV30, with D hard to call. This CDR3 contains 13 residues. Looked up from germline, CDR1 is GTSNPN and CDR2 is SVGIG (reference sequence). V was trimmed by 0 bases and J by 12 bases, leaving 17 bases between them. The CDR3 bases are TGTGCCTGGAGTGTATTTTCCCAGTCCGATACTTTCTTT. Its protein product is CAWSVFSQSDTFF.

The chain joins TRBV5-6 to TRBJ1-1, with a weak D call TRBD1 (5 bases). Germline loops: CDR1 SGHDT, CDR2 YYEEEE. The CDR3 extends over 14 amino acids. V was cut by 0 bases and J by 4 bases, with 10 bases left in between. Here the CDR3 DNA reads TGTGCCAGCAGCTTGGAAGGGGCTCTCACTGAAGCTTTCTTT. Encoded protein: CASSLEGALTEAFF.

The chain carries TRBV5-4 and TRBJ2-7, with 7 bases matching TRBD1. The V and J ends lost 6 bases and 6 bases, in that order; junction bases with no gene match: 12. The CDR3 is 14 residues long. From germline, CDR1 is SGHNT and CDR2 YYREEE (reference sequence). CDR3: CASTSPRQGSEQYF. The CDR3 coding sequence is TGTGCCAGCACCTCCCCACGACAGGGATCCGAGCAGTACTTC. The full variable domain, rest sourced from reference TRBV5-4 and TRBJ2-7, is ETGVTQSPTHLIKTRGQQVTLRCSSQSGHNTVSWYQQALGQGPQFIFQYYREEENGRGNFPPRFSGLQFPNYSSELNVNALELDDSALYLCASTSPRQGSEQYFGPGTRLTVT.

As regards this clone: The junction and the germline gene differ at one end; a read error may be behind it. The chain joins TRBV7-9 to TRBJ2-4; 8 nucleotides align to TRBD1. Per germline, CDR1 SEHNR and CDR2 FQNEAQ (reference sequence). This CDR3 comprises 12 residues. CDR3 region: CASSLGEDRADF. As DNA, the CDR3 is TGTGCCAGCAGCTTAGGGGAGGACAGGGCCGACTTC.

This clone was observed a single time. DNA of the CDR3: TGTGCCAGCAGTCGAACTAGCGGGAGAGGCAATGAGCAGTTCTTC. Translating gives CASSRTSGRGNEQFF. The chain uses TRBV7-9 and TRBJ2-1, with 11 bases lining up with TRBD2. Unmatched junction bases numbered 7, after V lost 6 bases and J lost 6 bases. The CDR3 totals 15 residues. Germline CDR1 SEHNR, CDR2 FQNEAQ (reference sequence).

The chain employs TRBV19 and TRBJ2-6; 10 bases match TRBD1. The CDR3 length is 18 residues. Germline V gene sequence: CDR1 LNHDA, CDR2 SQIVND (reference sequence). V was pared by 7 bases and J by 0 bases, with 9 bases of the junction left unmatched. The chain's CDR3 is CASTPVRTGGSGANVLTF. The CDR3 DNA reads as TGTGCCAGTACTCCGGTCAGGACAGGGGGCTCTGGGGCCAACGTCCTGACTTTC.

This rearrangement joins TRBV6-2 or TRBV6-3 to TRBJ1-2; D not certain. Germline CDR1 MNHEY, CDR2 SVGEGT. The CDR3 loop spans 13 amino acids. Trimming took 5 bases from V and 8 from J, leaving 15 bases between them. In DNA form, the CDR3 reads TGTGCCAGCAGTGTCATCGGGTCGTCAGGCTACACCTTC. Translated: CASSVIGSSGYTF.

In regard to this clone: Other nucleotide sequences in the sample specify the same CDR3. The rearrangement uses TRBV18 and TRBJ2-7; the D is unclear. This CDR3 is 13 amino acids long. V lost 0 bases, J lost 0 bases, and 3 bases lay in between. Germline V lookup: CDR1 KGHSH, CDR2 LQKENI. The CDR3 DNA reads TGTGCCAGCTCACCACCGAGCTCCTACGAGCAGTACTTC. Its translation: CASSPPSSYEQYF.

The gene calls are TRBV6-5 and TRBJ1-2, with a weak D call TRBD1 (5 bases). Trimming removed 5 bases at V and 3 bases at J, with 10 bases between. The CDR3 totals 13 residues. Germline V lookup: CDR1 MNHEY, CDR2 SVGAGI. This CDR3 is CASSQGLDYGYTF. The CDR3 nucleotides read TGTGCCAGCAGTCAGGGACTGGACTATGGCTACACCTTC.

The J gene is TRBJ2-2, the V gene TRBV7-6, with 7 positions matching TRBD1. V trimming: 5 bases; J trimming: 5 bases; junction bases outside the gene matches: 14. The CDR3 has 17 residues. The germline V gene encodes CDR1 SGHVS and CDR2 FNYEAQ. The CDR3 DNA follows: TGTGCCAGCAGCCCTAATCGACAGGGATTACGTACCGGGGAGCTGTTTTTT. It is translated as CASSPNRQGLRTGELFF.

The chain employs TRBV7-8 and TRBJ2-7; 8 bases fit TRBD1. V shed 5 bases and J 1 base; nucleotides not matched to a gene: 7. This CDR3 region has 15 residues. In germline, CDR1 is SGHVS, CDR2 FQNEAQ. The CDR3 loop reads CASSPRQGLSYEQYF. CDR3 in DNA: TGTGCCAGCAGCCCCCGACAGGGGCTATCCTACGAGCAGTACTTC.